Each of the 32 T cell receptor beta chains below was sequenced from the same sample in a study of blood T cell repertoires in COVID-19. Libraries were prepared by immunoSEQ multiplex PCR; TCRdb keeps only in-frame clonotypes and omits some of them. The repertoire holds 20,000 to 25,000 clones, with around nine tenths as singletons. What was sequenced was peripheral blood. The source is a human donor in a cohort sampled during active COVID-19. The donor label of this sample is uncertain.

The rearrangement uses TRBV29-1 and TRBJ2-1, with 7 bases lining up with TRBD1. The germline V gene encodes CDR1 SQVTM and CDR2 ANQGSEA. The CDR3 length is 15 residues. V lost 0 bases to trimming and J lost 6 bases; unmatched junction nucleotides: 8. The CDR3 loop is CSVEDGDSPVNEQFF. As DNA, the CDR3 is TGCAGCGTTGAAGATGGGGACAGCCCCGTCAATGAGCAGTTCTTC.

The CDR3 loop is CASKGPENTEAFF. CDR3 DNA: TGTGCCAGCAAGGGGCCAGAGAACACTGAAGCTTTCTTT. The J gene is TRBJ1-1, the V gene TRBV6-5, with D possibly being TRBD1 (5 bases). Germline V gene data show CDR1 as MNHEY and CDR2 as SVGAGI. The CDR3 is 13 amino acids. Trimming removed 7 bases at V and 1 base at J, with 10 bases between.

This chain joins TRBV2 and TRBJ1-2; D unresolved. Trimming removed 6 bases from V and 4 bases from J, with 15 bases in between. Germline V gene data show CDR1 as SNHLY and CDR2 as FYNNEI. The CDR3 spans 14 residues. The DNA of the CDR3 is TGTGCCAGCAGCGAACGCCAGGCACTCTATGGCTACACCTTC. Protein: CASSERQALYGYTF.

V gene TRBV18 combines with J gene TRBJ2-7; the match to TRBD1 covers 10 bases. Germline trimming cut 2 bases from V and 5 bases from J; bases unmatched to any gene: 0. The CDR3 loop spans 13 amino acids. Germline V gene lookup returns CDR1 KGHSH and CDR2 LQKENI. CDR3 region: CASSPGTGDEQYF. The CDR3 DNA reads as TGTGCCAGCTCACCAGGGACAGGGGACGAGCAGTACTTC.

The chain recombines TRBV12-5 with TRBJ2-3; a weak D match, TRBD2 (5 bases). The CDR3 is made up of 15 amino acids. CDR1 LGHNT and CDR2 FRNRAP come from the germline V gene. Trimming cost V 2 bases and J 4 bases, with 13 bases left between them. The CDR3 is CASGLTDRGADTQYF. DNA for the CDR3: TGTGCTAGTGGTTTGACCGACCGGGGAGCAGATACGCAGTATTTT.

This clone was detected once. V and J are TRBV5-1 and TRBJ2-3; 7 bases match TRBD1. Germline V gives CDR1 SGHRS, CDR2 YFSETQ. Trimming removed 3 bases from V and 2 bases from J; junction bases left unmatched: 9. The CDR3 spans 16 residues. CDR3 DNA: TGCGCCAGCAGCTACTCCTTACAGGGGTCCACAGATACGCAGTATTTT. This translates into CASSYSLQGSTDTQYF.

This clone was counted a few times. The rearrangement joins TRBV5-4 to TRBJ2-1; 10 bases align to TRBD2. Germline CDR1 is SGHNT and CDR2 is YYREEE (reference sequence). This CDR3 has 16 amino acids. Unmatched junction bases numbered 12, after V lost 4 bases and J lost 8 bases. The CDR3 spells CASSRASGRAAYEQFF. The CDR3 region has the DNA TGTGCCAGCAGCCGGGCCAGCGGGAGGGCGGCCTATGAGCAGTTCTTC.

This chain links TRBV7-6 with TRBJ2-3; 7 positions match TRBD2. There are 18 residues in the CDR3. Germline V gene lookup returns CDR1 SGHVS and CDR2 FNYEAQ. Germline trimming cut 1 base from V and 2 bases from J; bases unmatched to any gene: 12. DNA for the CDR3: TGTGCCAGCAGCTTAGTTCCGGGTTCGGCGGGAGCCACAGATACGCAGTATTTT. Its protein product is CASSLVPGSAGATDTQYF.

The chain links TRBV5-1 to TRBJ2-5; TRBD2 aligns across 14 bases. V gave up 0 bases and J gave up 3 bases; unmatched junction bases: 4. The germline gives CDR1 SGHRS, CDR2 YFSETQ. The CDR3 contains 17 residues. CDR3 in amino acids: CASSLAGTSGGEETQYF. The CDR3 region has the DNA TGCGCCAGCAGCTTGGCCGGGACTAGCGGGGGTGAAGAGACCCAGTACTTC.

This clone has a handful of counts. The chain employs TRBV3-1 (or the pseudogene TRBV3-2) and TRBJ1-2, with 9 bases matching TRBD1. CDR1 is LGHDT, CDR2 YNNKEL, per germline (reference sequence). With 8 bases clipped from V and 1 base from J, the junction kept 5 bases outside the gene matches. CDR3 size: 14 residues. The CDR3 coding sequence is TGTGCCAGCCTGGGGACAGGGTATAACTATGGCTACACCTTC. Its translation is CASLGTGYNYGYTF.

V gene TRBV5-4 combines with J gene TRBJ2-3, with 9 bases aligning to TRBD2. This CDR3 is 16 amino acids long. Germline V gives CDR1 SGHNT, CDR2 YYREEE (reference sequence). The V gene end was trimmed by 1 base and the J gene end by 3 bases; junction bases not matched to a gene: 6. For the CDR3, the DNA is TGTGCCAGCAGCTTGAGACTAGCGGTGGGGACAGATACGCAGTATTTT. Translating gives CASSLRLAVGTDTQYF. Filled out from reference TRBV5-4 and TRBJ2-3, the complete variable domain reads ETGVTQSPTHLIKTRGQQVTLRCSSQSGHNTVSWYQQALGQGPQFIFQYYREEENGRGNFPPRFSGLQFPNYSSELNVNALELDDSALYLCASSLRLAVGTDTQYFGPGTRLTVL.

The rearrangement links TRBV7-9 to TRBJ2-3; perhaps TRBD2 as D (5 bases). Trimming pared 2 bases from V and 2 bases from J, leaving 11 bases between. The CDR3 runs to 15 residues. The germline gives CDR1 SEHNR, CDR2 FQNEAQ (reference sequence). The CDR3 sequence is CASSLRGKDTDTQYF. DNA for the CDR3: TGTGCCAGCAGCTTAAGAGGGAAAGACACAGATACGCAGTATTTT.

A word on this clone: Its ends do not fully match the called genes, so a read error is possible. V usage is TRBV10-2 and J usage is TRBJ2-7; 13 nucleotides match TRBD2. CDR3 length equals 13 residues. CDR1 and CDR2 (germline): WSHSY, SAAADI. In DNA, the CDR3 is TGCGCCAGCGCTCCGGGACTAGCGGGGTACGGGGCCTTC. This encodes CASAPGLAGYGAF.

The chain recombines TRBV18 with TRBJ1-5; tentative D call: TRBD1 (5 bases). CDR1 and CDR2 (germline): KGHSH, LQKENI. The CDR3 consists of 14 residues. Deletions cut 2 bases from V and 6 bases from J, with 11 bases between. The CDR3, as DNA: TGTGCCAGCTCACCAAGAGGGAGGGGTCAGCCCCAGCATTTT. Translation: CASSPRGRGQPQHF.

The chain employs TRBV5-6 and TRBJ1-2, with 7 bases lining up with TRBD1. The CDR3 is made up of 14 amino acids. The germline V gene encodes CDR1 SGHDT and CDR2 YYEEEE. The ends lost 2 bases at V and 3 bases at J; junction bases unmatched: 4. Here the CDR3 reads CASSFIDRDYGYTF. In nucleotides, the CDR3 is TGTGCCAGCAGCTTTATCGACAGGGACTATGGCTACACCTTC.

This clone was counted only a few times. CDR3 coding DNA: TGTGCCAGCTCACCAGACTCCTCGGATGGGTCACCCCTCCACTTT. Protein product: CASSPDSSDGSPLHF. The chain has TRBV18 and TRBJ1-6; no clear D. The germline V and J ends were trimmed by 2 bases and 10 bases, with 15 bases remaining between them. CDR3 size: 15 residues. Germline V gene lookup returns CDR1 KGHSH and CDR2 LQKENI. The full variable domain, completed using reference TRBV18 and TRBJ1-6, is NAGVMQNPRHLVRRRGQEARLRCSPMKGHSHVYWYRQLPEEGLKFMVYLQKENIIDESGMPKERFSAEFPKEGPSILRIQQVVRGDSAAYFCASSPDSSDGSPLHFGNGTRLTVT.

V gene TRBV28 combines with J gene TRBJ2-2, with D possibly being TRBD2 (5 bases). V was shortened by 9 bases and J by 4 bases, with 9 bases between the two germline ends. Germline V gene data show CDR1 as MDHEN and CDR2 as SYDVKM. This CDR3 contains 12 residues. CDR3: CASRESTGELFF. The CDR3, as DNA: TGTGCCAGTCGGGAAAGCACCGGGGAGCTGTTTTTT.

The rearrangement joins TRBV6-5 to TRBJ1-5; D gene uncertain. V lost 0 bases and J 3 bases, leaving 6 bases between the germline ends. Looked up from germline, CDR1 is MNHEY and CDR2 is SVGAGI. The CDR3 is 14 residues long. CDR3 protein: CASSYSGHNQPQHF. The CDR3 DNA reads as TGTGCCAGCAGTTACTCGGGCCACAATCAGCCCCAGCATTTT.

The chain uses TRBV29-1 and TRBJ2-7, with 7 bases matching TRBD2. This CDR3 spans 14 amino acids. From germline, CDR1 is SQVTM and CDR2 ANQGSEA. The trim removed 7 bases at V and 5 bases at J, leaving 14 bases unmatched. This CDR3 is CSANQGVAGNEQYF. CDR3 sequence (DNA): TGCAGCGCCAACCAGGGAGTAGCGGGTAACGAGCAGTACTTC.

This chain uses TRBV5-1 with TRBJ2-1; D is ambiguous. V was clipped by 0 bases and J by 6 bases, with 10 bases between them. The CDR3 has 14 residues. CDR1 is SGHRS, CDR2 YFSETQ, per germline. The CDR3 spells CASSLAPQLNEQFF. CDR3 DNA sequence: TGCGCCAGCAGCTTGGCCCCACAGCTCAATGAGCAGTTCTTC.

This chain connects TRBV2 to TRBJ2-1; D not certain. Looked up from germline, CDR1 is SNHLY and CDR2 is FYNNEI. The length of the CDR3 is 13 residues. V lost 6 bases to trimming and J lost 0 bases, with 6 bases between them. The CDR3, as DNA: TGTGCCAGCAGCTACAGCTCCTACAATGAGCAGTTCTTC. Amino acids: CASSYSSYNEQFF. The full variable domain, with the rest looked up from reference TRBV2 and TRBJ2-1, is EPEVTQTPSHQVTQMGQEVILRCVPISNHLYFYWYRQILGQKVEFLVSFYNNEISEKSEIFDDQFSVERPDGSNFTLKIRSTKLEDSAMYFCASSYSSYNEQFFGPGTRLTVL.

In DNA form, the CDR3 reads TGTGCCAGCAGTATCCTTAGCGGGCGGAAGGACAATGAGCAGTTCTTC. Translating gives CASSILSGRKDNEQFF. The chain carries TRBV28 and TRBJ2-1, with 7 nucleotides matching TRBD2. V trimming: 5 bases; J trimming: 5 bases; junction bases outside the gene matches: 12. The V gene's germline CDR1 is MDHEN and CDR2 SYDVKM. This CDR3 is built from 16 residues.

The rearrangement uses TRBV5-1 and TRBJ1-4, with a possible D match to TRBD1 (6 bases). Trimming removed 0 bases from V and 4 bases from J, with 10 bases in between. CDR1 is SGHRS, CDR2 YFSETQ, per germline. The CDR3 has 15 amino acids. In nucleotides, the CDR3 is TGCGCCAGCAGCTTGGGGGCAGGGGTTAATGAAAAACTGTTTTTT. Translated, it gives CASSLGAGVNEKLFF.

This chain connects TRBV11-3 to TRBJ2-7, with TRBD2 matching 13 bases. The germline V gene has CDR1 SGHNT and CDR2 YENEEA. With V trimmed by 5 bases and J by 7 bases, 5 bases remained unmatched. The CDR3 runs 14 residues. The CDR3 loop reads CASSRTSGSKEQYF. The DNA of the CDR3 is TGTGCCAGCAGCCGGACTAGCGGGAGTAAAGAGCAGTACTTC.

The J gene is TRBJ1-2, the V gene TRBV28; D possibly corresponds to TRBD1 (6 bases). Germline assignment: CDR1 MDHEN and CDR2 SYDVKM. The CDR3 is made up of 16 amino acids. V gave up 8 bases and J gave up 3 bases, with 22 bases separating them. DNA for the CDR3: TGTGCCAGCCTCCCGGGGCAGGGGAAAGTGTACTATGGCTACACCTTC. Encoded protein: CASLPGQGKVYYGYTF.

J is TRBJ1-1 and V is TRBV5-6, with TRBD1 matching 8 bases. The CDR3 is 18 amino acids. The V gene end was trimmed by 0 bases and the J gene end by 5 bases; junction bases not matched to a gene: 15. CDR1 is SGHDT, CDR2 YYEEEE, per germline. CDR3 sequence reads: CASSLARQGRGGSTEAFF. CDR3 sequence (DNA): TGTGCCAGCAGCTTGGCGCGACAGGGGCGTGGGGGAAGTACTGAAGCTTTCTTT.

The rearrangement joins TRBV11-3 to TRBJ1-1; 9 nucleotides agree with TRBD1. There are 15 residues in the CDR3. CDR1 SGHNT and CDR2 YENEEA come from the germline V gene. Trimming cost V 4 bases and J 0 bases; bases outside gene matches: 3. The CDR3 nucleotides read TGTGCCAGCAGCTCGGGACAGGGCCTGAACACTGAAGCTTTCTTT. Residues: CASSSGQGLNTEAFF.

This chain uses TRBV7-9 with TRBJ2-7, with 9 nucleotides matching TRBD1. This CDR3 comprises 14 residues. The trim removed 1 base at V and 7 bases at J, leaving 5 bases unmatched. Per germline, CDR1 SEHNR and CDR2 FQNEAQ (reference sequence). In DNA, the CDR3 is TGTGCCAGCAGCTTAGGGGACAGGGTTGGAGAGCAGTACTTC. Its translation: CASSLGDRVGEQYF.

This clone showed up just once. The chain links TRBV5-1 to TRBJ2-2; 8 nucleotides match TRBD1. From germline, CDR1 is SGHRS and CDR2 YFSETQ. The trim removed 3 bases at V and 4 bases at J, leaving 5 bases unmatched. This CDR3 is 15 amino acids long. CDR3 amino acids: CASSSGQGGTGELFF. DNA for the CDR3: TGCGCCAGCAGCTCAGGACAGGGCGGCACCGGGGAGCTGTTTTTT. Full variable domain (remainder filled in from reference TRBV5-1 and TRBJ2-2): KAGVTQTPRYLIKTRGQQVTLSCSPISGHRSVSWYQQTPGQGLQFLFEYFSETQRNKGNFPGRFSGRQFSNSRSEMNVSTLELGDSALYLCASSSGQGGTGELFFGEGSRLTVL.

The chain recombines TRBV5-1 with TRBJ2-5; 7 nucleotides align to TRBD2. In germline, CDR1 is SGHRS, CDR2 YFSETQ. The V segment lost 4 bases and the J segment 5 bases; nucleotides outside the gene matches: 17. The CDR3 is made up of 17 amino acids. The CDR3 region is CASSHRWMAGAEETQYF. The CDR3 DNA is TGCGCCAGCAGCCACCGCTGGATGGCGGGAGCGGAGGAGACCCAGTACTTC.

V and J are TRBV13 and TRBJ1-2; D may be TRBD1 (6 bases). V lost 3 bases to trimming and J lost 3 bases, with 8 bases between them. The CDR3 consists of 13 residues. CDR1 is PRHDT and CDR2 is FYEKMQ in the germline V gene (reference sequence). The CDR3 DNA follows: TGTGCCAGCAGCTTTAGACAGGACTATGGCTACACCTTC. Protein product: CASSFRQDYGYTF.

Remarks on this clone: The germline gene is not matched at one end of the junction; a read error may be the cause. The V and J genes are TRBV6-1 and TRBJ2-7; D is possibly TRBD1 (7 bases). The CDR3 extends over 15 amino acids. Per germline, CDR1 MNHNS and CDR2 SASEGT. The CDR3 DNA reads as TGTGCCAGCAGAGAAGCTCGACAGGGACGGGGGGAGCAGTACTTC. The encoded protein is CASREARQGRGEQYF.